The T cell receptor beta chain described here comes from a study of T-cell reconstitution after alpha-beta-depleted transplantation in children. TCRbeta library preparation incorporated unique molecular identifiers. From the PCR reads, TCRdb called clonotypes with MiXCR, one entry per CDR3 protein. The sample lists roughly 500,000 distinct CDR3 sequences; about 30% were seen once. This TCR was recovered from a human donor who donated a stem cell graft to a child with aplastic anemia. The specimen was PBMCs from the stem cell graft donor, collected from the stem cell graft.

Written as DNA, the CDR3 is TGTGCCAGCAGTTACGGCGGAACGTTCTACAATGAGCAGTTCTTC. Residues: CASSYGGTFYNEQFF. The chain has TRBV6-2 or TRBV6-3 and TRBJ2-1; no clear D gene. V was shortened by 2 bases and J by 3 bases, with 11 bases between the two germline ends. The germline V gene encodes CDR1 MNHEY and CDR2 SVGEGT. This CDR3 contains 15 residues.